This T cell receptor (beta chain) was sequenced during a study of blood T cell repertoires in COVID-19. Study-level background: Nucleic acid was either cDNA or gDNA, and it came from T cells, B-cell-depleted T cells, or PBMCs.

Germline V gene data show CDR1 as MNHEY and CDR2 as SMNVEV (reference sequence). The CDR3 runs to 14 residues. Trimming left V 5 bases short and J 5 bases short, with 15 bases between. In the original processing: Reference gene primer amplification gave nucleated cell count estimates. Produced via immunoSEQ multiplex PCR; TCRdb's table is partial and in-frame only. The V and J calls and the clone size are those of that table, but D and trimming were determined from the DNA. The sample consists of some 220,000 clones, around 84% of them appearing once. V gene TRBV27 combines with J gene TRBJ2-5; a possible D gene is TRBD1 (5 bases). The TCR sequence derives from a woman older than 75 with active or convalescent COVID-19. Sample: peripheral blood. This CDR3 is CASSPWGRPETQYF. Written as DNA, the CDR3 is TGTGCCAGCAGTCCCTGGGGCCGGCCGGAGACCCAGTACTTC.